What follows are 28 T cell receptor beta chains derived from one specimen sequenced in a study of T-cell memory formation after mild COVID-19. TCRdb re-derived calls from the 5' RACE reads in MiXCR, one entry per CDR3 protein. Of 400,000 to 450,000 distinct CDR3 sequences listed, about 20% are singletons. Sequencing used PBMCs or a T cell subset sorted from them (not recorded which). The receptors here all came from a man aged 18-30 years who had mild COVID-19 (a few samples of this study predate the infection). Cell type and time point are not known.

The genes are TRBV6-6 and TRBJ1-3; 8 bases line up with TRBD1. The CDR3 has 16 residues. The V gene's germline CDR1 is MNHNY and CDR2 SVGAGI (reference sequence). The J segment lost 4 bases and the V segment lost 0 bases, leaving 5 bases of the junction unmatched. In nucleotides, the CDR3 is TGTGCCAGCAGTTACTCGGACAGGGTGGGCGGAAACACCATATATTTT. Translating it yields CASSYSDRVGGNTIYF.

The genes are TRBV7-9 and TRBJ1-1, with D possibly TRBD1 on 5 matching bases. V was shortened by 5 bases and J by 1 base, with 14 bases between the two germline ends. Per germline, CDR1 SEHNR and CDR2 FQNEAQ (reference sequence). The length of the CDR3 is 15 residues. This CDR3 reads CASSINRIGNTEAFF. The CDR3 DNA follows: TGTGCCAGCAGCATAAACAGGATTGGGAACACTGAAGCTTTCTTT.

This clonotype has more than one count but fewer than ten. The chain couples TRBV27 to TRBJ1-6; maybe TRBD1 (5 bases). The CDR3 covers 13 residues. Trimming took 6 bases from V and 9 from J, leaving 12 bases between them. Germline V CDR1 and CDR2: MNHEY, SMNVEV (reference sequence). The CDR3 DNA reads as TGTGCCAGCAGCTGGGGGGGAATTTCACCCCTCCACTTT. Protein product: CASSWGGISPLHF.

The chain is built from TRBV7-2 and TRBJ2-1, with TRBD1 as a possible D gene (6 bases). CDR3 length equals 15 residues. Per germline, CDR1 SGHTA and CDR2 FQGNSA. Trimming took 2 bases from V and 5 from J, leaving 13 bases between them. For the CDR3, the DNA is TGTGCCAGCAGCTTAACACAGGGCGTACACAATGAGCAGTTCTTC. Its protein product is CASSLTQGVHNEQFF.

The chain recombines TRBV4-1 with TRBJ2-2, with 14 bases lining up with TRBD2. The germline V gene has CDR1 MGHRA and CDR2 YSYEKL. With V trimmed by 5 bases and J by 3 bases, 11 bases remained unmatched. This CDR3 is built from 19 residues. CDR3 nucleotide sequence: TGCGCCAGCAGCTATCTCCCGGGACTAGCGGGGGCTCACACCGGGGAGCTGTTTTTT. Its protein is CASSYLPGLAGAHTGELFF.

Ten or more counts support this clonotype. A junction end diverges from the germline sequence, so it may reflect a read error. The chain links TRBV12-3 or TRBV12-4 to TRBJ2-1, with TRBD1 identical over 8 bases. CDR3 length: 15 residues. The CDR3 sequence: CASSLGQGPYNEQFF. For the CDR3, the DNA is TGTGCCAGCAGCTTAGGACAGGGCCCGTACAATGAGCAGTTCTTC.

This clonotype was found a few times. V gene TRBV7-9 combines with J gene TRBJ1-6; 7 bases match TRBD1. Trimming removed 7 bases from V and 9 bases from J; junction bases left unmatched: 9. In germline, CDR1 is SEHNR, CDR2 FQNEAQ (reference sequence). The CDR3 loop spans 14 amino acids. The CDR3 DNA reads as TGTGCCAGCACCCAGACAGGGTTGGGTTCACCCCTCCACTTT. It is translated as CASTQTGLGSPLHF.

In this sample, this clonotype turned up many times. The CDR3 DNA is TGTGCCAGCAGCTTCCGAGATCGGGCGCCATTCTTC. Its translation: CASSFRDRAPFF. The V call is TRBV5-6, the J call TRBJ2-1; D is uncertain. Germline CDR1 is SGHDT and CDR2 is YYEEEE. V gave up 2 bases and J gave up 16 bases, with 16 bases separating them. The CDR3 is made up of 12 amino acids.

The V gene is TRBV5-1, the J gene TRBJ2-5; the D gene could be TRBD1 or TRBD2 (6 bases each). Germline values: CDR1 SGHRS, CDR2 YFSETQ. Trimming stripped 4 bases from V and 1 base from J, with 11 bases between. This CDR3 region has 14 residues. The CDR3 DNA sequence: TGCGCCAGCAGCGGGGGCGGGACCCAAGAGACCCAGTACTTC. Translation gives CASSGGGTQETQYF. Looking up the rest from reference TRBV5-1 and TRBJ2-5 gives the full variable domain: KAGVTQTPRYLIKTRGQQVTLSCSPISGHRSVSWYQQTPGQGLQFLFEYFSETQRNKGNFPGRFSGRQFSNSRSEMNVSTLELGDSALYLCASSGGGTQETQYFGPGTRLLVL.

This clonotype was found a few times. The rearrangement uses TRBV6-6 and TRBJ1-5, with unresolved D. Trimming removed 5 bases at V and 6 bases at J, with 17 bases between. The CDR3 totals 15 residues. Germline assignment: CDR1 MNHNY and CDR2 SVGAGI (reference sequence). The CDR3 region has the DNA TGTGCCAGCAGTCCCCGGCAAGCCGGAGGTCAGCCCCAGCATTTT. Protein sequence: CASSPRQAGGQPQHF.

The CDR3 DNA sequence: TGTGCCAGCAGTGATTTGGACGATAATCAGCCCCAGCATTTT. Translating it yields CASSDLDDNQPQHF. The V call is TRBV6-4, the J call TRBJ1-5; D remains unclear. Trimming cost V 3 bases and J 4 bases, with 10 bases left between them. The CDR3 is 14 amino acids. Germline CDR1 and CDR2: MRHNA and SNTAGT.

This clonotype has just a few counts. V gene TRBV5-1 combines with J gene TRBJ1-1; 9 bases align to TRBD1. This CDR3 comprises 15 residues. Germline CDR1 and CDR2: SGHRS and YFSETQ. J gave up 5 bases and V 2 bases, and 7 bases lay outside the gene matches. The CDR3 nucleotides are TGCGCCAGCAGCTTTGGGACAGGGTGGGGAACTGAAGCTTTCTTT. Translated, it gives CASSFGTGWGTEAFF.

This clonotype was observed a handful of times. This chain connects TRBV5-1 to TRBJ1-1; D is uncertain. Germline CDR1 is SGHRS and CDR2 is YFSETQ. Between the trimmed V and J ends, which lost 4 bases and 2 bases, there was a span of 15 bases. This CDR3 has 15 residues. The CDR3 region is CASSLGGTENTEAFF. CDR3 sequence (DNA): TGCGCCAGCAGCCTGGGAGGAACGGAAAACACTGAAGCTTTCTTT.

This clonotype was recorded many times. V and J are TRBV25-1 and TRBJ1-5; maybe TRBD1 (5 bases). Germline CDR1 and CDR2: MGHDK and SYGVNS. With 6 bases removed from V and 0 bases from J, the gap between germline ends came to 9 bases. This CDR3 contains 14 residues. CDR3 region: CASSVTGSNQPQHF. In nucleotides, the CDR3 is TGTGCCAGCAGCGTCACAGGTAGCAATCAGCCCCAGCATTTT.

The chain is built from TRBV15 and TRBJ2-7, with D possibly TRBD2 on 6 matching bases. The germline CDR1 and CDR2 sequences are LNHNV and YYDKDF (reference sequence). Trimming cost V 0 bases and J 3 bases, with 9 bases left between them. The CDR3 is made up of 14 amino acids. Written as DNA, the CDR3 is TGTGCCACCAGCAGAGAGGAGGGGATCTACGAGCAGTACTTC. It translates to CATSREEGIYEQYF.

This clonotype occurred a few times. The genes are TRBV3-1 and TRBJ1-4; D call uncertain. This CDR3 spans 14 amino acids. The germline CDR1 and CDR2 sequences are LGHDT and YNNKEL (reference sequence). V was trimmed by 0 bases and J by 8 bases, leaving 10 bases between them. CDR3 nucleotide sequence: TGTGCCAGCAGCCAAGACTTGGTTAGGGAAAAACTGTTTTTT. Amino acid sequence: CASSQDLVREKLFF.

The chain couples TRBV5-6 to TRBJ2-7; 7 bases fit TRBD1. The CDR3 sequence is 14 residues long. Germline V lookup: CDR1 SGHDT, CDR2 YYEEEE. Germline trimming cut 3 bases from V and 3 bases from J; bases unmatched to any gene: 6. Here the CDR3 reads CASSSGQLIYEQYF. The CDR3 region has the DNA TGTGCCAGCAGCTCGGGACAGTTGATCTACGAGCAGTACTTC.

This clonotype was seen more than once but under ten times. The CDR3 reads CASSPEARTRETQYF. CDR3 nucleotide sequence: TGTGCCAGCAGTCCCGAGGCGCGGACGAGAGAGACCCAGTACTTC. V and J are TRBV6-5 and TRBJ2-5; no firm D call. The germline gives CDR1 MNHEY, CDR2 SVGAGI. V lost 5 bases to trimming and J lost 4 bases, with 17 bases between them. This CDR3 has 15 amino acids.

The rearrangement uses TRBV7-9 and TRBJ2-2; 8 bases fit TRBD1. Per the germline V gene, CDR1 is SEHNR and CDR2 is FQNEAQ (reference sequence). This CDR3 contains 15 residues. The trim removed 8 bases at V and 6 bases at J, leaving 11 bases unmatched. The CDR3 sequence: CASRTQGALSGELFF. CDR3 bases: TGTGCCAGCCGAACTCAGGGGGCTCTATCCGGGGAGCTGTTTTTT.

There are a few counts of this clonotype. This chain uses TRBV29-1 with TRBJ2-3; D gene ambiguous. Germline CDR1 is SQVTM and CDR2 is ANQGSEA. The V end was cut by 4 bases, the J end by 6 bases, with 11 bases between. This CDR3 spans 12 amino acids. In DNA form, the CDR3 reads TGCAGCGTTGTTGACGGTGGGGATACGCAGTATTTT. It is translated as CSVVDGGDTQYF.

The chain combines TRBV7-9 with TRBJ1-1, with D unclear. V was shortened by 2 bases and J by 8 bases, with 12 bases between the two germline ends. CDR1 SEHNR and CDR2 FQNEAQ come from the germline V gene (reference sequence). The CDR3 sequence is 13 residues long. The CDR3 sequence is CASSLSMGTEAFF. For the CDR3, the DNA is TGTGCCAGCAGCTTATCCATGGGCACCGAAGCTTTCTTT.

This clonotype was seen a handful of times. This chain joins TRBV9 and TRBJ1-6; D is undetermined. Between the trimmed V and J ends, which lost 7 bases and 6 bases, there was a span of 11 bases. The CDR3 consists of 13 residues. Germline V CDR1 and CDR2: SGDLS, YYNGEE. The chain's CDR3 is CASGENSNSPLHF. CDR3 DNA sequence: TGTGCCAGCGGAGAGAACAGTAATTCACCCCTCCACTTT.

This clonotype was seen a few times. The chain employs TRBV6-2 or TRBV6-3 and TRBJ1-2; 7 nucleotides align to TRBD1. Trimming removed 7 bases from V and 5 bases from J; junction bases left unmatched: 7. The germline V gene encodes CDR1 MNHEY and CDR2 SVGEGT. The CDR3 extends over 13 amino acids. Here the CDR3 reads CASTRTGPYGYTF. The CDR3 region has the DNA TGTGCCAGCACCCGGACAGGCCCGTATGGCTACACCTTC.

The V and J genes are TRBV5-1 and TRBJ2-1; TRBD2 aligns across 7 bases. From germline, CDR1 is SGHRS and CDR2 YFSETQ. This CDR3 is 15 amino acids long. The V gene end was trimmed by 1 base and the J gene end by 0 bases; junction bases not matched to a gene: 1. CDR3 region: CASSLQRGSYNEQFF. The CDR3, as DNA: TGCGCCAGCAGCTTGCAGCGGGGCTCCTACAATGAGCAGTTCTTC. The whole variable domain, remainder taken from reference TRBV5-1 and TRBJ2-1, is KAGVTQTPRYLIKTRGQQVTLSCSPISGHRSVSWYQQTPGQGLQFLFEYFSETQRNKGNFPGRFSGRQFSNSRSEMNVSTLELGDSALYLCASSLQRGSYNEQFFGPGTRLTVL.

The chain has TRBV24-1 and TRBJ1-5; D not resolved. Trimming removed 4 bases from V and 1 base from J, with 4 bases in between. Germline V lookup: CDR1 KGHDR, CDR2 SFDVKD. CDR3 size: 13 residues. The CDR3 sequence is CATSEGSNQPQHF. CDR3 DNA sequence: TGTGCCACCAGTGAAGGAAGCAATCAGCCCCAGCATTTT.

The CDR3 loop is CASSYGTGGYNEQFF. CDR3 DNA sequence: TGTGCCAGCAGTTACGGGACAGGAGGGTACAATGAGCAGTTCTTC. This rearrangement joins TRBV6-5 to TRBJ2-1, with 8 nucleotides matching TRBD1. The CDR3 is 15 residues long. V lost 2 bases to trimming and J lost 4 bases; unmatched junction nucleotides: 4. From germline, CDR1 is MNHEY and CDR2 SVGAGI.

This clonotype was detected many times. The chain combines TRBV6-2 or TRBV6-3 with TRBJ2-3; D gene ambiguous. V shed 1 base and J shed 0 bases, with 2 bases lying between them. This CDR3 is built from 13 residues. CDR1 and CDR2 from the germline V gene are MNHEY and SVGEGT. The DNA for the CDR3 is TGTGCCAGCAGTTACTGGAGCACAGATACGCAGTATTTT. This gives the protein CASSYWSTDTQYF.

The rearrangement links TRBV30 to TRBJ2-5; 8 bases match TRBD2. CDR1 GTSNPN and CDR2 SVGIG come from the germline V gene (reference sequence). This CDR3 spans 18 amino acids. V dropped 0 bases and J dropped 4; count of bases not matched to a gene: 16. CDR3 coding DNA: TGTGCCTGGAGTGTATTCCCCTGGCGATCGGGGGGGCGAGAGACCCAGTACTTC. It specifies CAWSVFPWRSGGRETQYF. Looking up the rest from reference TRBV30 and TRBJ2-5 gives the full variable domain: SQTIHQWPATLVQPVGSPLSLECTVEGTSNPNLYWYRQAAGRGLQLLFYSVGIGQISSEVPQNLSASRPQDRQFILSSKKLLLSDSGFYLCAWSVFPWRSGGRETQYFGPGTRLLVL.